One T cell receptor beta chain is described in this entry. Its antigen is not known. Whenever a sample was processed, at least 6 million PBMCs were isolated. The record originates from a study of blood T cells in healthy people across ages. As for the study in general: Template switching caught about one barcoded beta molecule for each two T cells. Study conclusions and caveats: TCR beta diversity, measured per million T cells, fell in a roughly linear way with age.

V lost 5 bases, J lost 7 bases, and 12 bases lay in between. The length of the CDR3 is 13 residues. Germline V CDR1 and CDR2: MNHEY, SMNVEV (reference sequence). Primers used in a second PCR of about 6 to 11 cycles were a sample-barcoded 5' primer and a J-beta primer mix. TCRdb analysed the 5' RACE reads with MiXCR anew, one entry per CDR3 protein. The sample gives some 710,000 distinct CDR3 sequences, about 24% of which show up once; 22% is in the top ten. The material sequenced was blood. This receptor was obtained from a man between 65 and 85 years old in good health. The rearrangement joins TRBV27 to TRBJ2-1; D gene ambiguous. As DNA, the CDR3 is TGTGCCAGCAGTAGCATTTGGGCGAATGAGCAGTTCTTC. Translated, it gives CASSSIWANEQFF.